The next 30 T cell receptor beta chains were all read from a single sample in a study of blood T cell repertoires in COVID-19. Profiled with immunoSEQ multiplex PCR; TCRdb holds only in-frame clones, not every one. The sample consists of about 67,000 clones, approximately 87% of them appearing once. The sample was peripheral blood. These TCRs come from a man aged 45-65 years with active COVID-19.

This chain uses TRBV10-3 with TRBJ1-1, with unresolved D. The CDR3 length is 13 residues. Deletions cut 5 bases from V and 4 bases from J, with 11 bases between. Germline V gene lookup returns CDR1 ENHRY and CDR2 SYGVKD. The CDR3: CAISQQPSTEAFF. DNA of the CDR3: TGTGCCATCAGTCAACAGCCGAGCACTGAAGCTTTCTTT.

The V call is TRBV2, the J call TRBJ1-4; D gene unclear. This CDR3 spans 16 amino acids. Germline V gives CDR1 SNHLY, CDR2 FYNNEI. The germline V and J ends were trimmed by 2 bases and 0 bases, with 10 bases remaining between them. The CDR3 sequence: CASSERQLATNEKLFF. The CDR3 DNA reads TGTGCCAGCAGTGAAAGGCAGCTAGCAACTAATGAAAAACTGTTTTTT. The variable domain in full, with the rest retrieved from reference TRBV2 and TRBJ1-4, is EPEVTQTPSHQVTQMGQEVILRCVPISNHLYFYWYRQILGQKVEFLVSFYNNEISEKSEIFDDQFSVERPDGSNFTLKIRSTKLEDSAMYFCASSERQLATNEKLFFGSGTQLSVL.

This clone appeared once. V gene TRBV7-9 combines with J gene TRBJ2-2; D is ambiguous. Germline CDR1 reads SEHNR; CDR2 reads FQNEAQ (reference sequence). The V end was cut by 6 bases, the J end by 2 bases, with 22 bases between. CDR3 size: 18 residues. This chain's CDR3 is CASSSGLWPSSNTGELFF. CDR3 bases: TGTGCCAGCAGTTCCGGGTTGTGGCCTTCCTCTAACACCGGGGAGCTGTTTTTT.

The chain employs TRBV6-5 and TRBJ1-5; D is unresolved. This CDR3 is built from 15 residues. Looked up from germline, CDR1 is MNHEY and CDR2 is SVGAGI. Deletions cut 0 bases from V and 5 bases from J, with 11 bases between. The CDR3: CASSYSGRMDQPQHF. For the CDR3, the DNA is TGTGCCAGCAGTTACTCTGGCAGGATGGATCAGCCCCAGCATTTT.

V and J are TRBV9 and TRBJ2-3; a possible D gene is TRBD2 (6 bases). There are 14 residues in the CDR3. Germline lookup yields CDR1 SGDLS and CDR2 YYNGEE. V was pared by 5 bases and J by 2 bases, with 12 bases between. CDR3 sequence (DNA): TGTGCCAGCAGTTACGGGGGATCCACAGATACGCAGTATTTT. It encodes CASSYGGSTDTQYF.

This clone was found a few times. The chain couples TRBV28 to TRBJ1-2, with D maybe TRBD1 (6 bases). The CDR3 is 14 residues long. The V gene lost 5 bases and the J gene lost 6 bases, with 16 bases spanning the gap. Germline lookup yields CDR1 MDHEN and CDR2 SYDVKM. CDR3 in amino acids: CASSPPLKGDGYTF. The CDR3 nucleotides read TGTGCCAGCAGTCCCCCCCTTAAGGGGGATGGCTACACCTTC.

The chain couples TRBV15 to TRBJ1-2, with 10 bases lining up with TRBD1. J was trimmed by 2 bases and V by 3 bases; bases with no gene match: 0. Per the germline V gene, CDR1 is LNHNV and CDR2 is YYDKDF (reference sequence). The CDR3 has 14 residues. The CDR3 DNA follows: TGTGCCACCAGCAGGGACAGGGGGAACTATGGCTACACCTTC. This translates into CATSRDRGNYGYTF.

This chain joins TRBV28 and TRBJ1-5; D remains unclear. CDR3 size: 11 residues. V shed 6 bases and J shed 11 bases, with 11 bases lying between them. Per germline, CDR1 MDHEN and CDR2 SYDVKM. This CDR3 is CASSPSRAQHF. DNA for the CDR3: TGTGCCAGCAGCCCCTCTCGGGCCCAGCATTTT. Drawing the rest from reference TRBV28 and TRBJ1-5, the complete variable domain is DVKVTQSSRYLVKRTGEKVFLECVQDMDHENMFWYRQDPGLGLRLIYFSYDVKMKEKGDIPEGYSVSREKKERFSLILESASTNQTSMYLCASSPSRAQHFGDGTRLSIL.

V and J are TRBV11-1 and TRBJ2-3; a weak D match, TRBD2 (5 bases). Trimming shortened V by 4 bases and J by 1 base, and 9 bases separated the two germline ends. Per germline, CDR1 SGHAT and CDR2 FQDESV (reference sequence). This CDR3 has 14 amino acids. The CDR3 loop reads CASSSDSRTDTQYF. The CDR3 DNA reads TGTGCCAGCAGCTCGGACTCACGCACAGATACGCAGTATTTT.

The chain uses TRBV4-2 and TRBJ1-4, with D maybe TRBD1 (6 bases). The CDR3 has 15 amino acids. Trimming left V 0 bases short and J 6 bases short, with 11 bases between. Germline V gene data show CDR1 as LGHNA and CDR2 as YNFKEQ. CDR3 loop: CASSQEWTEYEKLFF. Here the CDR3 DNA reads TGTGCCAGCAGCCAAGAATGGACAGAGTATGAAAAACTGTTTTTT.

The J gene is TRBJ2-2, the V gene TRBV27; D is uncertain. Trimming took 4 bases from V and 7 from J, leaving 13 bases between them. The germline CDR1 and CDR2 sequences are MNHEY and SMNVEV (reference sequence). The CDR3 length is 14 residues. The CDR3 DNA follows: TGTGCCAGCAGTTCCGGGTTTCGAAGCGGGGAGCTGTTTTTT. This sequence encodes CASSSGFRSGELFF.

This clone has only one observation. The rearrangement joins TRBV11-2 to TRBJ1-5, with TRBD1 matching over 11 bases. Losses at the gene ends were 6 bases for V and 6 bases for J; bases not matched to a gene: 7. The germline CDR1 and CDR2 sequences are SGHAT and FQNNGV. This CDR3 spans 15 amino acids. For the CDR3, the DNA is TGTGCCAGCAGTTTTTCGGGACAGGGGGGTCAGCCCCAGCATTTT. Translation gives CASSFSGQGGQPQHF.

V usage is TRBV15 and J usage is TRBJ2-5; tentative D call: TRBD2 (5 bases). The germline V gene encodes CDR1 LNHNV and CDR2 YYDKDF (reference sequence). The CDR3 length is 17 residues. Deletions cut 0 bases from V and 4 bases from J, with 18 bases between. The CDR3 coding sequence is TGTGCCACCAGCAGAGATTTAGGATTTCCCGCGGGAGAGACCCAGTACTTC. This sequence encodes CATSRDLGFPAGETQYF.

The CDR3 sequence is CASSYSTADSYEQYF. CDR3 nucleotides: TGTGCCAGCAGTTACTCCACGGCGGACTCCTACGAGCAGTACTTC. The chain recombines TRBV6-5 with TRBJ2-7; no definite D call. The germline V and J ends were trimmed by 0 bases and 0 bases, with 9 bases remaining between them. The CDR3 extends over 15 amino acids. The germline V gene encodes CDR1 MNHEY and CDR2 SVGAGI.

V and J are TRBV5-1 and TRBJ1-1, with 7 bases fitting TRBD1. CDR1 is SGHRS and CDR2 is YFSETQ in the germline V gene. V trimming: 3 bases; J trimming: 0 bases; junction bases outside the gene matches: 5. CDR3 length equals 15 residues. The chain's CDR3 is CASSSTGSLNTEAFF. In DNA, the CDR3 is TGCGCCAGCAGCTCGACAGGGTCTTTGAACACTGAAGCTTTCTTT.

The chain links TRBV18 to TRBJ2-7; weak D call: TRBD1 (5 bases). V lost 9 bases, J lost 3 bases, and 15 bases lay in between. This CDR3 has 13 residues. In germline, CDR1 is KGHSH, CDR2 LQKENI. CDR3: CASSRVYIYEQYF. DNA of the CDR3: TGTGCCAGTTCCAGGGTTTACATCTACGAGCAGTACTTC.

The CDR3 DNA sequence: TGTGCCAGCAGTTACTCGGGCAGCATCAATCAGCCCCAGCATTTT. Translated: CASSYSGSINQPQHF. The chain uses TRBV6-2 or TRBV6-3 and TRBJ1-5, with D unresolved. CDR3 length equals 15 residues. Trimming took off 0 bases at V and 3 bases at J, with 9 bases between the two ends. CDR1 and CDR2 (germline): MNHEY, SVGEGT.

This sequence joins TRBV6-5 and TRBJ2-1; 8 bases are shared with TRBD2. V lost 3 bases, J lost 4 bases, and 2 bases stayed unmatched. The germline CDR1 and CDR2 sequences are MNHEY and SVGAGI. This CDR3 has 14 amino acids. In DNA form, the CDR3 reads TGTGCCAGCAGTTATAGCGGGATATACAATGAGCAGTTCTTC. As protein: CASSYSGIYNEQFF.

The gene calls are TRBV5-1 and TRBJ2-1, with TRBD1 matching 8 bases. The CDR3 is 15 amino acids. Trimming at V came to 4 bases and at J to 7 bases, leaving 10 bases not matched to a gene. Germline-derived CDR1 and CDR2 are SGHRS and YFSETQ. CDR3 sequence reads: CASSPGGTGVNEQFF. CDR3 nucleotide sequence: TGCGCCAGCAGCCCAGGCGGGACAGGTGTTAATGAGCAGTTCTTC.

V gene TRBV4-3 combines with J gene TRBJ1-5; unclear D gene. The V end lost 0 bases, the J end lost 2 bases, and 8 bases lay between the germline ends. The CDR3 totals 15 residues. Germline CDR1 reads LGHNA; CDR2 reads YSLEER. For the CDR3, the DNA is TGCGCCAGCAGCCAAGATGGCCAGGGCAATCAGCCCCAGCATTTT. This translates into CASSQDGQGNQPQHF.

The chain uses TRBV3-1 (or the pseudogene TRBV3-2) and TRBJ2-7; 8 nucleotides agree with TRBD2. This CDR3 contains 13 residues. From germline, CDR1 is LGHDT and CDR2 YNNKEL (reference sequence). The trim removed 5 bases at V and 2 bases at J, leaving 2 bases unmatched. The CDR3 is CASSWGLAYEQYF. For the CDR3, the DNA is TGTGCCAGCAGCTGGGGACTAGCCTACGAGCAGTACTTC.

V is TRBV19 and J is TRBJ2-1; D might be TRBD2 (5 bases). This CDR3 is built from 13 residues. The germline CDR1 and CDR2 sequences are LNHDA and SQIVND (reference sequence). V shed 7 bases and J shed 5 bases, with 12 bases lying between them. The CDR3 nucleotides read TGTGCCAGTAAGACCTGGGGAGACAATGAGCAGTTCTTC. It is translated as CASKTWGDNEQFF.

V and J are TRBV30 and TRBJ1-3; D perhaps matches TRBD1 (5 bases). From germline, CDR1 is GTSNPN and CDR2 SVGIG (reference sequence). CDR3 length equals 17 residues. V lost 0 bases, J lost 0 bases, and 15 bases lay in between. DNA of the CDR3: TGTGCCTGGAGTGTACCGACAGCCGCCTCCTCTGGAAACACCATATATTTT. Translation: CAWSVPTAASSGNTIYF.

This chain connects TRBV5-1 to TRBJ1-1; weak D call: TRBD1 (5 bases). In germline, CDR1 is SGHRS, CDR2 YFSETQ. The CDR3 contains 16 residues. Trimming left V 1 base short and J 1 base short, with 14 bases between. The CDR3 nucleotides are TGCGCCAGCAGCTTGATGGCAGGGCACGGGAACACTGAAGCTTTCTTT. Translating gives CASSLMAGHGNTEAFF. Filled out from reference TRBV5-1 and TRBJ1-1, the complete variable domain reads KAGVTQTPRYLIKTRGQQVTLSCSPISGHRSVSWYQQTPGQGLQFLFEYFSETQRNKGNFPGRFSGRQFSNSRSEMNVSTLELGDSALYLCASSLMAGHGNTEAFFGQGTRLTVV.

V usage is TRBV30 and J usage is TRBJ1-1, with D possibly TRBD1 on 5 matching bases. CDR3 length: 15 residues. The germline V gene has CDR1 GTSNPN and CDR2 SVGIG (reference sequence). V was trimmed by 1 base and J by 6 bases, leaving 18 bases between them. The CDR3 sequence is CAWSDQSIDSPEAFF. In DNA form, the CDR3 reads TGTGCCTGGAGTGACCAATCGATAGACAGCCCTGAAGCTTTCTTT.

This rearrangement joins TRBV6-1 to TRBJ1-2; 8 nucleotides agree with TRBD1. V trimming: 3 bases; J trimming: 0 bases; junction bases outside the gene matches: 6. Germline V gene data show CDR1 as MNHNS and CDR2 as SASEGT. The CDR3 is 16 amino acids. The CDR3 protein is CASSDVPGQANYGYTF. For the CDR3, the DNA is TGTGCCAGCAGTGACGTCCCGGGACAGGCTAACTATGGCTACACCTTC.

This chain connects TRBV7-9 to TRBJ2-1; 8 nucleotides align to TRBD1. This CDR3 has 12 amino acids. V trimming: 11 bases; J trimming: 8 bases; junction bases outside the gene matches: 8. Germline V lookup: CDR1 SEHNR, CDR2 FQNEAQ (reference sequence). CDR3 bases: TGTGCCGGGGCGGGACAGGTCGATGAGCAGTTCTTC. It translates to CAGAGQVDEQFF.

The rearrangement joins TRBV27 to TRBJ1-6; the match to TRBD1 covers 9 bases. Trimming at V came to 7 bases and at J to 4 bases, leaving 8 bases not matched to a gene. Looked up from germline, CDR1 is MNHEY and CDR2 is SMNVEV (reference sequence). The CDR3 loop spans 16 amino acids. CDR3 sequence (DNA): TGTGCCAGCAAGGGACAGGGTTTTTCGTATAATTCACCCCTCCACTTT. It translates to CASKGQGFSYNSPLHF.

The chain recombines TRBV24-1 with TRBJ2-3; 13 bases match TRBD2. CDR3 length: 21 residues. Trimming cost V 4 bases and J 2 bases; bases outside gene matches: 17. From germline, CDR1 is KGHDR and CDR2 SFDVKD. Here the CDR3 reads CATSDTGYRDTSGRATDTQYF. The CDR3 DNA is TGTGCCACCAGTGACACGGGGTACAGGGACACTAGCGGGAGGGCCACAGATACGCAGTATTTT.

The J gene is TRBJ2-7, the V gene TRBV4-2; 10 bases agree with TRBD1. This CDR3 spans 15 amino acids. Germline values: CDR1 LGHNA, CDR2 YNFKEQ. Trimming cost V 1 base and J 6 bases; bases outside gene matches: 6. The CDR3 DNA follows: TGTGCCAGCAGCCAAGCAGAGGGACAGGGGCGCGAGCAGTACTTC. Translation: CASSQAEGQGREQYF.